The clone carrying this TCR beta chain was seen ten or more times. As yet, its antigen is unknown. The data were taken from a study of naive and memory T cell subsets. Whole-study results and caveats: Naive and memory subsets had different power law exponents for TCR abundance.

CDR3 length: 15 amino acids. J gave up 4 bases and V 4 bases, and 9 bases lay outside the gene matches. The germline V gene has CDR1 SGHRS and CDR2 YFSETQ. Both TRBC1 and TRBC2 were covered by a beta constant-region primer of two equimolar oligonucleotides. TCRdb redid the calling of the UMI-ligation and nested PCR reads with MiXCR, one entry per CDR3 protein. The table has about 150,000 distinct CDR3 sequences, 15% to 20% seen once. The genes are TRBV5-1 and TRBJ2-3; 7 bases are shared with TRBD1. Input material: naive CD4+ T cells from blood. The origin of this receptor is a human donor in good health. CDR3 residues: CASSHGTAAADTQYF. For the CDR3, the DNA is TGCGCCAGCAGCCATGGGACAGCGGCGGCAGATACGCAGTATTTT.